The subject of this entry is one T cell receptor (beta chain). Its antigen remains unknown. This sample is part of a study of cytomegalovirus exposure and HLA in healthy donors. Study-wide results and limits: Altogether, 170 or so TCR beta chains were recorded as cytomegalovirus-associated. It was found in a later analysis that first-cohort TCR clusters tended to co-occur in the 100 to 150 validation repertoires.

V gave up 0 bases and J gave up 4 bases; unmatched junction bases: 6. The CDR3 runs to 16 residues. From germline, CDR1 is LGHNA and CDR2 YNFKEQ. Profiling relied on immunoSEQ multiplex PCR, and the TCRdb table lists in-frame clones only, not all of them. Here the sample spans approximately 220,000 clones, 85% to 95% being singletons. This sequence joins TRBV4-2 and TRBJ1-2; 9 bases fit TRBD1. This receptor was identified in a woman under 30 in good health and CMV-seronegative. Sequences were obtained from PBMCs. CDR3 nucleotides: TGTGCCAGCAGCCAAGAGCCACAGGGGGCGGTCTATGGCTACACCTTC. This encodes CASSQEPQGAVYGYTF.